This T cell receptor beta chain was obtained from a study of cytomegalovirus exposure and HLA in healthy donors. Study-level results: In a later analysis, a missense DCLRE1C variant was linked to TCR beta V- and J-gene trimming. Cytomegalovirus status, reportedly, was diagnosed with high specificity and sensitivity by the classifier.

The CDR3 extends over 16 amino acids. Germline CDR1 is SGHNT and CDR2 is YYREEE (reference sequence). Trimming at V came to 4 bases and at J to 7 bases, leaving 10 bases not matched to a gene. PCR primers comprised 60 Vbeta and 13 Jbeta primers. The repertoire was sequenced with immunoSEQ multiplex PCR; TCRdb's copy has only in-frame clones and lacks some. The sample holds approximately 180,000 clones; roughly 85% are singletons and the top ten take 5% to 8%. Concerning this clone itself: Its matching antigen is unknown.

Sequenced input: PBMCs. This chain uses TRBV5-4 with TRBJ2-3, with 12 bases fitting TRBD2. The receptor comes from a man aged 40-49 years in good health and CMV-seropositive. CDR3 loop: CASSPWTSGEGNTQYF. The CDR3 coding sequence is TGTGCCAGCAGCCCTTGGACTAGCGGGGAAGGAAATACGCAGTATTTT. The variable domain in full, completed from reference TRBV5-4 and TRBJ2-3, reads ETGVTQSPTHLIKTRGQQVTLRCSSQSGHNTVSWYQQALGQGPQFIFQYYREEENGRGNFPPRFSGLQFPNYSSELNVNALELDDSALYLCASSPWTSGEGNTQYFGPGTRLTVL.